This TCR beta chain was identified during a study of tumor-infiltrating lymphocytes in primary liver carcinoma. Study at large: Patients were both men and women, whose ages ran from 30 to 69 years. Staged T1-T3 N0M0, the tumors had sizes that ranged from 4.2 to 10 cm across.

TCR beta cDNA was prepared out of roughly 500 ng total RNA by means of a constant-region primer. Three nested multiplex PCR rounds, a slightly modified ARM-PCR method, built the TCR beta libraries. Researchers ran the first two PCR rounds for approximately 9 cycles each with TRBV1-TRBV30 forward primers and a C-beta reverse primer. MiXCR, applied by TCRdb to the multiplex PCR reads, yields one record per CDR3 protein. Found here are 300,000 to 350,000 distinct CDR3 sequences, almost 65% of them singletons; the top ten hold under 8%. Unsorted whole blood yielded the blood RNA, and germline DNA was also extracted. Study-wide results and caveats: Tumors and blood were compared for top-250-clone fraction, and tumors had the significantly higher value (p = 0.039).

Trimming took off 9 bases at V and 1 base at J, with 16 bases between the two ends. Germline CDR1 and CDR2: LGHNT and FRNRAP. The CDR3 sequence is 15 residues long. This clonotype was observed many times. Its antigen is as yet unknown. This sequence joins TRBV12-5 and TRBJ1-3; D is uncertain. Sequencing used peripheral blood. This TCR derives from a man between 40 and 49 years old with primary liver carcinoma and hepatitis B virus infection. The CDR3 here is CARAPEESSGNTIYF. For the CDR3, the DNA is TGTGCTAGGGCGCCCGAGGAATCGTCTGGAAACACCATATATTTT.